These 30 T cell receptor beta chains came from one sample sequenced in a study of T cells in Graves' hyperthyroidism and ophthalmopathy. Regions amplified from RNA transcripts were the TCR beta CDR3 regions. HTBI primers were employed in a first-round RT-PCR of the TCR CDR3. TCRdb used MiXCR to reprocess the multiplex PCR reads, holding one entry per CDR3 protein. The data contain 240,000 or so distinct CDR3 sequences, about 17% of them singletons. Specimen: blood. The source is a woman under 30 with Graves' ophthalmopathy.

Regarding this clonotype: Relative to the germline gene, one junction end is altered; a read error may explain this. The chain combines TRBV4-3 with TRBJ2-1; D unclear. Germline V gene data show CDR1 as LGHNA and CDR2 as YSLEER. This CDR3 is built from 16 residues. CDR3 in DNA: TGCGCCAGCAGCCGAATTGGCGGTACTCCGTACAATGTGCAGTTCTTC. Translating it yields CASSRIGGTPYNVQFF.

This clonotype appeared many times. The junction does not match germline at one end; this may be a read error. V is TRBV28 and J is TRBJ2-1, with D possibly being TRBD1 or TRBD2 (5 bases each). The CDR3 is 19 residues long. Germline assignment: CDR1 MDHEN and CDR2 SYDVKM. The CDR3 protein is CANSLYQPQEGRSYNEQFF. In DNA, the CDR3 is TGTGCCAACAGTTTATACCAGCCTCAAGAGGGGAGATCCTACAATGAGCAGTTCTTC. The full variable domain, rest sourced from reference TRBV28 and TRBJ2-1, is DVKVTQSSRYLVKRTGEKVFLECVQDMDHENMFWYRQDPGLGLRLIYFSYDVKMKEKGDIPEGYSVSREKKERFSLILESASTNQTSMYLCANSLYQPQEGRSYNEQFFGPGTRLTVL.

J is TRBJ2-3 and V is TRBV7-9; 12 bases agree with TRBD2. Germline V gene lookup returns CDR1 SEHNR and CDR2 FQNEAQ (reference sequence). The length of the CDR3 is 15 residues. The V segment lost 5 bases and the J segment 2 bases; nucleotides outside the gene matches: 2. The CDR3 sequence: CASSPSGRDTDTQYF. In DNA, the CDR3 is TGTGCCAGCAGCCCTAGCGGGAGGGACACAGATACGCAGTATTTT.

This clonotype came up many times. The chain carries TRBV20-1 and TRBJ1-5; no clear D gene. Germline V gene data show CDR1 as DFQATT and CDR2 as SNEGSKA (reference sequence). This CDR3 has 11 amino acids. V gave up 3 bases and J gave up 12 bases, with 12 bases separating them. CDR3 nucleotides: TGCAGTGCTAGGGCCGACTCGCGCCAGCATTTT. As protein: CSARADSRQHF.

This clonotype was counted ten times or more. J is TRBJ1-2 and V is TRBV28; D uncertain. The CDR3 has 15 amino acids. Trimming took 5 bases from V and 0 from J, leaving 13 bases between them. The germline V gene encodes CDR1 MDHEN and CDR2 SYDVKM. In DNA form, the CDR3 reads TGTGCCAGCAGTAAAGCAGCGGACGCTAACTATGGCTACACCTTC. The encoded protein is CASSKAADANYGYTF.

The chain links TRBV6-2 or TRBV6-3 to TRBJ2-7, with 9 bases matching TRBD2. Germline V CDR1 and CDR2: MNHEY, SVGEGT. The CDR3 has 16 residues. V dropped 5 bases and J dropped 3; count of bases not matched to a gene: 11. CDR3 in amino acids: CASSDPGLAGNYEQYF. CDR3 in DNA: TGTGCCAGCAGTGACCCGGGGCTAGCGGGGAACTACGAGCAGTACTTC.

The chain carries TRBV7-9 and TRBJ2-3, with 10 bases lining up with TRBD2. The CDR3 has 16 amino acids. The germline CDR1 and CDR2 sequences are SEHNR and FQNEAQ (reference sequence). V dropped 5 bases and J dropped 2; count of bases not matched to a gene: 7. The CDR3 spells CASSRGLAVNTDTQYF. The CDR3 DNA sequence: TGTGCCAGCAGCCGCGGACTAGCGGTTAACACAGATACGCAGTATTTT.

This clonotype was seen ten or more times. This chain uses TRBV5-4 with TRBJ2-1, with D unresolved. This CDR3 has 14 residues. Trimming removed 4 bases from V and 7 bases from J, with 15 bases in between. Germline CDR1 and CDR2: SGHNT and YYREEE (reference sequence). The DNA for the CDR3 is TGTGCCAGCAGCCCTGAAATTAGCAGTAATGAGCAGTTCTTC. The encoded protein is CASSPEISSNEQFF.

This clonotype was counted at least ten times. The rearrangement links TRBV6-1 to TRBJ1-1; no clear D. This CDR3 spans 12 amino acids. Germline lookup yields CDR1 MNHNS and CDR2 SASEGT. Trimming took off 6 bases at V and 3 bases at J, with 8 bases between the two ends. The DNA for the CDR3 is TGTGCCAGCAGGTATGACTACACTGAAGCTTTCTTT. Its translation is CASRYDYTEAFF.

This clonotype appeared a few times. This chain's CDR3 is CAISDPTLGGTYEQYF. For the CDR3, the DNA is TGTGCCATCAGTGATCCAACCTTAGGGGGGACCTACGAGCAGTACTTC. The chain employs TRBV10-3 and TRBJ2-7; D possibly uses TRBD1 or TRBD2 (6 bases each). The CDR3 is 16 amino acids. V was cut by 3 bases and J by 2 bases, with 17 bases left in between. Per germline, CDR1 ENHRY and CDR2 SYGVKD.

This clonotype was counted ten times or more. DNA of the CDR3: TGTGCCAGCATTTATAACGGATTTAACACTGAAGCTTTCTTT. It codes for CASIYNGFNTEAFF. The V and J genes are TRBV2 and TRBJ1-1; D not resolved. The CDR3 extends over 14 amino acids. Trimming removed 7 bases from V and 2 bases from J, with 14 bases in between. Germline V gene data show CDR1 as SNHLY and CDR2 as FYNNEI. Combining the CDR3 with reference TRBV2 and TRBJ1-1 gives the whole variable domain EPEVTQTPSHQVTQMGQEVILRCVPISNHLYFYWYRQILGQKVEFLVSFYNNEISEKSEIFDDQFSVERPDGSNFTLKIRSTKLEDSAMYFCASIYNGFNTEAFFGQGTRLTVV.

This clonotype has a count of ten or more. The chain combines TRBV3-1 with TRBJ1-1, with a possible D match to TRBD1 (5 bases). Between the trimmed V and J ends, which lost 8 bases and 1 base, there was a span of 11 bases. This CDR3 is built from 13 residues. Germline lookup yields CDR1 LGHDT and CDR2 YNNKEL (reference sequence). CDR3 nucleotide sequence: TGTGCCAGCTCACAAACAGGGAACACTGAAGCTTTCTTT. It specifies CASSQTGNTEAFF.

This clonotype was seen ten or more times. V is TRBV7-4 and J is TRBJ2-5; 8 bases line up with TRBD1. Germline V gene sequence: CDR1 SGHVT, CDR2 SQSDAQ. The CDR3 runs to 15 residues. V lost 5 bases and J lost 1; bases outside the gene matches: 6. CDR3 DNA sequence: TGTGCCAGCAGCCCACCGGGACAGGTCCAAGAGACCCAGTACTTC. It translates to CASSPPGQVQETQYF.

This clonotype was recorded many times. The CDR3 loop reads CASSRDISSTEAFF. CDR3 coding DNA: TGTGCCAGCAGTCGGGACATTTCAAGCACTGAAGCTTTCTTT. The V call is TRBV28, the J call TRBJ1-1, with D tentatively TRBD1 (6 bases). This CDR3 contains 14 residues. Germline assignment: CDR1 MDHEN and CDR2 SYDVKM. The germline V and J ends were trimmed by 5 bases and 4 bases, with 14 bases remaining between them.

Concerning this clonotype itself: This may arise from a read error, as a much more abundant clone is one base away. The chain links TRBV24-1 to TRBJ2-2; D remains ambiguous. V lost 7 bases and J lost 3, with 8 bases in between. The CDR3 is 13 residues long. Germline CDR1 and CDR2: KGHDR and SFDVKD. In nucleotides, the CDR3 is TGTGCCACCAGGAACAAGGACACCGGGGAGCTGTTTTTT. Its protein is CATRNKDTGELFF.

The J gene is TRBJ1-2, the V gene TRBV6-1; D not resolved. Trimming pared 2 bases from V and 7 bases from J, leaving 8 bases between. CDR3 length: 12 amino acids. CDR1 and CDR2 from the germline V gene are MNHNS and SASEGT. The CDR3 nucleotides are TGTGCCAGCAGTGAAACGGGAACTGGCTACACCTTC. Translated: CASSETGTGYTF.

V and J are TRBV5-6 and TRBJ1-6; D call uncertain. V was cut by 5 bases and J by 6 bases, with 9 bases left in between. The length of the CDR3 is 13 residues. Germline V gives CDR1 SGHDT, CDR2 YYEEEE. The CDR3 loop reads CASSFRPNSPLHF. The CDR3 region has the DNA TGTGCCAGCAGTTTTAGACCTAATTCACCCCTCCACTTT.

Ten or more counts support this clonotype. V gene TRBV7-9 combines with J gene TRBJ1-2; 7 nucleotides line up with TRBD1. Germline V gene data show CDR1 as SEHNR and CDR2 as FQNEAQ (reference sequence). This CDR3 has 13 amino acids. V gave up 5 bases and J gave up 7 bases; unmatched junction bases: 7. The CDR3, as DNA: TGTGCCAGCAGCGAACAGGGGATCAGTGGCTACACCTTC. Encoded protein: CASSEQGISGYTF.

In this sample, this clonotype turned up many times. The chain joins TRBV15 to TRBJ2-7; D perhaps matches TRBD1 (6 bases). Germline V CDR1 and CDR2: LNHNV, YYDKDF (reference sequence). The CDR3 totals 15 residues. Trimming took 1 base from V and 5 from J, leaving 15 bases between them. This CDR3 is CATSRATGTSNEQYF. CDR3 bases: TGTGCCACCAGCAGAGCCACAGGGACATCTAACGAGCAGTACTTC.

This clonotype was counted at least ten times. CDR3 sequence: CASSLEFYGANVLTF. Here the CDR3 DNA reads TGCGCCAGCAGCTTGGAATTTTACGGGGCCAACGTCCTGACTTTC. V is TRBV5-1 and J is TRBJ2-6, with D unclear. Germline V CDR1 and CDR2: SGHRS, YFSETQ. The CDR3 covers 15 residues. Trimming shortened V by 0 bases and J by 4 bases, and 8 bases separated the two germline ends.

This clonotype was recorded many times. The chain uses TRBV30 and TRBJ2-7, with 12 bases matching TRBD1. Trimming took 3 bases from V and 5 from J; bases not matched to a gene: 14. Per the germline V gene, CDR1 is GTSNPN and CDR2 is SVGIG (reference sequence). The CDR3 extends over 17 amino acids. In DNA, the CDR3 is TGTGCCTGGAGACTACTTATCGGGGACAGGGGGCTTGACGAGCAGTACTTC. This codes for CAWRLLIGDRGLDEQYF.

This clonotype has a count of ten or more. The chain carries TRBV7-2 and TRBJ2-1; D perhaps matches TRBD2 (6 bases). CDR3 size: 13 residues. Germline loops: CDR1 SGHTA, CDR2 FQGNSA. Trimming shortened V by 4 bases and J by 6 bases, and 10 bases separated the two germline ends. The CDR3: CASSSGTVNEQFF. The CDR3 bases are TGTGCCAGCAGCTCCGGGACTGTCAATGAGCAGTTCTTC.

This rearrangement joins TRBV2 to TRBJ2-7, with D maybe TRBD1 (5 bases). The CDR3 contains 13 residues. Germline CDR1 SNHLY, CDR2 FYNNEI. The germline V and J ends were trimmed by 5 bases and 3 bases, with 11 bases remaining between them. CDR3 sequence (DNA): TGTGCCAGCAGTCGCGGACAAGGCTACGAGCAGTACGTC. It translates to CASSRGQGYEQYV.

This clonotype was observed at least ten times. This chain links TRBV28 with TRBJ2-3; D is perhaps TRBD1 or TRBD2 (6 bases each). V lost 1 base and J 1 base, leaving 15 bases between the germline ends. Per germline, CDR1 MDHEN and CDR2 SYDVKM. This CDR3 is 17 amino acids long. CDR3 DNA: TGTGCCAGCAGTTTATTTTCGAGGGGGGAGGGCACAGATACGCAGTATTTT. Translation: CASSLFSRGEGTDTQYF.

This clonotype has a count of ten or more. CDR3 bases: TGTGCCAGCAGTCCCTCCTACGCCAGCTACGAGCAGTACTTC. Translated: CASSPSYASYEQYF. The chain recombines TRBV28 with TRBJ2-7; D uncertain. The V end lost 5 bases, the J end lost 3 bases, and 14 bases lay between the germline ends. The germline V gene has CDR1 MDHEN and CDR2 SYDVKM. The CDR3 loop spans 14 amino acids.

This clonotype appeared many times. This chain joins TRBV30 and TRBJ1-6; no clear D. The ends were cut back, 1 base at V and 5 bases at J, with 6 bases in the middle. In germline, CDR1 is GTSNPN, CDR2 SVGIG (reference sequence). This CDR3 contains 13 residues. CDR3 sequence reads: CAWSGGHNSPLHF. The CDR3 nucleotides are TGTGCCTGGAGTGGTGGCCATAATTCACCCCTCCACTTT.

This clonotype was picked up one time. Being one base from a much bigger clone, this may be a read error. The V gene is TRBV5-1, the J gene TRBJ2-1; 7 bases match TRBD2. V gave up 3 bases and J gave up 8 bases; unmatched junction bases: 14. There are 16 residues in the CDR3. In germline, CDR1 is SGHRS, CDR2 YFSETQ. CDR3 protein: CASSWAPAGASDEQFF. The CDR3 nucleotides are TGCGCCAGCAGCTGGGCCCCCGCGGGAGCCTCGGATGAGCAGTTCTTC.

This clonotype was counted once. The V and J genes are TRBV6-5 and TRBJ1-2, with 10 bases matching TRBD1. J gave up 8 bases and V 4 bases, and 13 bases lay outside the gene matches. The germline V gene encodes CDR1 MNHEY and CDR2 SVGAGI. This CDR3 contains 16 residues. CDR3 protein: CASSFAWTGGDLGYTF. The CDR3 DNA reads as TGTGCCAGCAGTTTTGCATGGACAGGGGGTGACCTGGGCTACACCTTC.

The chain has TRBV29-1 and TRBJ1-2; D is unresolved. The V gene lost 4 bases and the J gene lost 0 bases, with 3 bases spanning the gap. From germline, CDR1 is SQVTM and CDR2 ANQGSEA. CDR3 length equals 11 residues. The CDR3 bases are TGCAGCGTTGGAGCTAACTATGGCTACACCTTC. Its translation: CSVGANYGYTF.

There are many counts of this clonotype. The chain recombines TRBV15 with TRBJ2-3, with 9 bases lining up with TRBD1. Per the germline V gene, CDR1 is LNHNV and CDR2 is YYDKDF (reference sequence). With 5 bases clipped from V and 1 base from J, the junction kept 10 bases outside the gene matches. The CDR3 spans 17 residues. CDR3 bases: TGTGCCACCAGCTACCAGCTGGGACAGGGTGGCACAGATACGCAGTATTTT. Translation gives CATSYQLGQGGTDTQYF.